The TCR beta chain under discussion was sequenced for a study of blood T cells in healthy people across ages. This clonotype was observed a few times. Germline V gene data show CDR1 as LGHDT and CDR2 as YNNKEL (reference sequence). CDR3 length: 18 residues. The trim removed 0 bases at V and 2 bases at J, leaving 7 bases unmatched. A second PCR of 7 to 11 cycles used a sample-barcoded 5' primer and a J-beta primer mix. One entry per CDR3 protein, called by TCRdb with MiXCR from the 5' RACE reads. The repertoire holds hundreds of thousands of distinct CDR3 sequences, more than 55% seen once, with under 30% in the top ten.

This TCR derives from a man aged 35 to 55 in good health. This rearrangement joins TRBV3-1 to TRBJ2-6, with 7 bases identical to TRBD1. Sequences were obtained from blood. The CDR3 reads CASSQETGRIAGANVLTF. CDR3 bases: TGTGCCAGCAGCCAAGAGACAGGGAGAATTGCTGGGGCCAACGTCCTGACTTTC. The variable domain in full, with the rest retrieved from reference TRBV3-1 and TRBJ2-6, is DTAVSQTPKYLVTQMGNDKSIKCEQNLGHDTMYWYKQDSKKFLKIMFSYNNKELIINETVPNRFSPKSPDKAHLNLHINSLELGDSAVYFCASSQETGRIAGANVLTFGAGSRLTVL.